Following are 27 T cell receptor beta chains from one sample sequenced in a study of regulatory T cells in long-lasting Graves disease. Time point: newly diagnosed GD, antithyroid drugs for less than 3 months. PBMCs provided the RNA from which the TCR library was made. Through Arm-PCR of CDR3 regions and iRepertoire HTBI primers, TCR beta libraries were built. MiXCR, applied by TCRdb to the multiplex PCR reads, yields one record per CDR3 protein. The table lists around 500,000 distinct CDR3 sequences, about 16% of them singletons. The same sample was also studied in work on T cells in Graves' hyperthyroidism and ophthalmopathy.

The sample in question was peripheral blood mononuclear cells (PBMCs), obtained at new diagnosis, from a patient treated with antithyroid drugs. Receptors were obtained from a woman aged 35-60 years with Graves disease.

This clonotype was seen many times. V gene TRBV6-9 combines with J gene TRBJ2-7; D call uncertain. V lost 3 bases, J lost 4 bases, and 10 bases lay in between. This CDR3 is 13 amino acids long. The germline gives CDR1 MNHGY, CDR2 SVAAGI. The CDR3 DNA sequence: TGTGCCAGCAGTTACGCCTTCACATACGAGCAGTACTTC. This codes for CASSYAFTYEQYF.

Points on this clonotype: One end of the junction fails to match germline, which may point to a read error. The chain has TRBV5-1 and TRBJ2-7; D is uncertain. The CDR3 is 15 amino acids. Germline V gene data show CDR1 as SGHRS and CDR2 as YFSETQ. CDR3 amino acids: CASSLAASDAYEQHF. The DNA of the CDR3 is TGCGCCAGCAGCTTGGCTGCCAGTGACGCCTACGAGCAGCACTTC.

This chain uses TRBV5-5 with TRBJ1-4, with TRBD1 matching 9 bases. V was pared by 4 bases and J by 7 bases, with 5 bases of the junction left unmatched. There are 14 residues in the CDR3. Germline CDR1 SGHKS, CDR2 YYEKEE (reference sequence). This CDR3 reads CASSRDRAGEKLFF. The CDR3 bases are TGTGCCAGCAGCAGGGACAGGGCCGGTGAAAAACTGTTTTTT.

J is TRBJ1-2 and V is TRBV19, with D unclear. The CDR3 spans 13 residues. The germline gives CDR1 LNHDA, CDR2 SQIVND (reference sequence). The V and J ends lost 2 bases and 0 bases respectively, with 4 bases between them. CDR3 amino acids: CASSIQTNYGYTF. In DNA, the CDR3 is TGTGCCAGTAGTATACAGACTAACTATGGCTACACCTTC.

The gene calls are TRBV6-1 and TRBJ1-3; 8 bases are a match to TRBD1. Germline V gene sequence: CDR1 MNHNS, CDR2 SASEGT. There are 15 residues in the CDR3. V lost 7 bases, J lost 0 bases, and 5 bases stayed unmatched. The CDR3, as DNA: TGTGCCAGCAATTGGGACAGGAGCTCTGGAAACACCATATATTTT. Its translation: CASNWDRSSGNTIYF.

This clonotype has at least ten counts. The V call is TRBV6-2 or TRBV6-3, the J call TRBJ1-5; tentative D call: TRBD1 (5 bases). CDR1 is MNHEY, CDR2 SVGEGT, per germline. Trimming shortened V by 0 bases and J by 7 bases, and 16 bases separated the two germline ends. The CDR3 runs 16 residues. In DNA form, the CDR3 reads TGTGCCAGCAGTTACTCGGGCAGGGACTTTGGGCAGCCCCAGCATTTT. Translating gives CASSYSGRDFGQPQHF.

This clonotype was recorded many times. The chain employs TRBV30 and TRBJ1-1, with D unresolved. V was cut by 5 bases and J by 2 bases, with 18 bases left in between. The CDR3 has 15 amino acids. CDR1 is GTSNPN, CDR2 SVGIG, per germline (reference sequence). This CDR3 is CAWGLGLGPNTEAFF. The CDR3, as DNA: TGTGCCTGGGGCCTAGGGCTTGGGCCAAACACTGAAGCTTTCTTT. The full variable domain, rest sourced from reference TRBV30 and TRBJ1-1, is SQTIHQWPATLVQPVGSPLSLECTVEGTSNPNLYWYRQAAGRGLQLLFYSVGIGQISSEVPQNLSASRPQDRQFILSSKKLLLSDSGFYLCAWGLGLGPNTEAFFGQGTRLTVV.

Remarks on this clonotype: This may stem from a read error, because a much larger clone lies one nucleotide away. The chain carries TRBV27 and TRBJ1-1; D gene ambiguous. The CDR3 has 14 residues. Germline V CDR1 and CDR2: MNHEY, SMNVEV (reference sequence). Here the CDR3 reads CASSLGHLNTEDFF. The CDR3, as DNA: TGTGCCAGCAGTTTAGGTCACCTGAACACTGAAGATTTCTTT.

Ten or more counts support this clonotype. This rearrangement joins TRBV30 to TRBJ1-5; weak D call: TRBD1 (6 bases). The CDR3 has 13 amino acids. V was shortened by 2 bases and J by 3 bases, with 8 bases between the two germline ends. Per the germline V gene, CDR1 is GTSNPN and CDR2 is SVGIG (reference sequence). The CDR3 region has the DNA TGTGCCTGGAGTCGACAGGACAATCAGCCCCAGCATTTT. This codes for CAWSRQDNQPQHF.

This clonotype was observed many times. V usage is TRBV10-3 and J usage is TRBJ1-6; D gene unclear. CDR1 is ENHRY and CDR2 is SYGVKD in the germline V gene. The CDR3 covers 14 residues. The V end was cut by 4 bases, the J end by 6 bases, with 10 bases between. CDR3 DNA sequence: TGTGCCATCAGTGTCGGGGATAGTAATTCACCCCTCCACTTT. This codes for CAISVGDSNSPLHF.

The V call is TRBV6-1, the J call TRBJ2-5; D not resolved. The V end was cut by 2 bases, the J end by 2 bases, with 6 bases between. The CDR3 loop spans 13 amino acids. Per the germline V gene, CDR1 is MNHNS and CDR2 is SASEGT. In DNA, the CDR3 is TGTGCCAGCAGTGAAAATAGACAAGAGACCCAGTACTTC. This sequence encodes CASSENRQETQYF.

The chain carries TRBV13 and TRBJ2-3, with D possibly TRBD2 on 6 matching bases. V was trimmed by 5 bases and J by 0 bases, leaving 18 bases between them. In germline, CDR1 is PRHDT, CDR2 FYEKMQ (reference sequence). This CDR3 contains 17 residues. This chain's CDR3 is CASSPFLPGVSTDTQYF. The CDR3 nucleotides are TGTGCCAGCAGCCCCTTTCTCCCGGGGGTTAGCACAGATACGCAGTATTTT.

Ten or more counts support this clonotype. CDR3 nucleotides: TGTGCCAGCAGCCAAATCGGAGGTGCCTACTACGAGCAGTACTTC. Translated: CASSQIGGAYYEQYF. The V gene is TRBV16, the J gene TRBJ2-7; the D gene is possibly TRBD2 (5 bases). V was cut by 2 bases and J by 3 bases, with 14 bases left in between. This CDR3 contains 15 residues. Looked up from germline, CDR1 is KGHSY and CDR2 is FQNENV.

The J gene is TRBJ1-2, the V gene TRBV14; tentative D call: TRBD1 (5 bases). CDR3 length: 15 amino acids. Germline V lookup: CDR1 SGHDN, CDR2 FVKESK. V lost 1 base, J lost 6 bases, and 15 bases lay in between. The CDR3 bases are TGTGCCAGCAGCCAAGCCGGGACTTCGTACAATGGCTACACCTTC. Protein product: CASSQAGTSYNGYTF.

This clonotype was seen repeatedly, ten times or more. For the CDR3, the DNA is TGCGCCAGCAGCCCAAATAGACAGAGCAATCAGCCCCAGCATTTT. Translating gives CASSPNRQSNQPQHF. V usage is TRBV5-1 and J usage is TRBJ1-5; TRBD1 is a possible D gene (5 bases). CDR1 SGHRS and CDR2 YFSETQ come from the germline V gene. This CDR3 region has 15 residues. Trimming left V 4 bases short and J 1 base short, with 12 bases between.

In this sample, this clonotype turned up once. The chain combines TRBV5-1 with TRBJ1-6; 11 positions agree with TRBD1. The V gene end was trimmed by 0 bases and the J gene end by 4 bases; junction bases not matched to a gene: 6. The germline gives CDR1 SGHRS, CDR2 YFSETQ. The CDR3 is made up of 18 amino acids. The CDR3 sequence: CASSLGTGGSIYNSPLHF. The CDR3 bases are TGCGCCAGCAGCTTGGGGACAGGGGGCTCCATTTATAATTCACCCCTCCACTTT.

In its sample, this clonotype was seen many times. This CDR3 is CASSPFQAGQPQHF. CDR3 coding DNA: TGTGCCAGCTCACCATTCCAGGCGGGGCAGCCCCAGCATTTT. The gene calls are TRBV18 and TRBJ1-5, with D unresolved. Germline CDR1 is KGHSH and CDR2 is LQKENI. V lost 2 bases and J lost 7, with 12 bases in between. The CDR3 totals 14 residues.

The gene calls are TRBV9 and TRBJ2-3; D possibly corresponds to TRBD1 (6 bases). The CDR3 has 20 amino acids. CDR1 and CDR2 (germline): SGDLS, YYNGEE. V was cut by 0 bases and J by 6 bases, with 29 bases left in between. CDR3 in DNA: TGTGCCAGCAGCGTAGGGAATGCGTTAATTCTCAGGGGAACCGCTGATACGCAGTATTTT. Residues: CASSVGNALILRGTADTQYF.

In the case of this clonotype: A read error is the likely source, as a far larger clone sits one nucleotide away. V gene TRBV2 combines with J gene TRBJ2-1; TRBD2 matches at 16 bases. Trimming removed 7 bases from V and 4 bases from J; junction bases left unmatched: 13. The CDR3 runs to 19 residues. CDR1 SNHLY and CDR2 FYNNEI come from the germline V gene. The CDR3 nucleotides read TGTGCCAGCACCTCTAAGGGACTAGCGGGGGGGTACGAATACAATGAGCAGTTCTTC. This sequence encodes CASTSKGLAGGYEYNEQFF.

This clonotype has a count of ten or more. This chain joins TRBV9 and TRBJ2-5; 10 bases match TRBD2. Unmatched junction bases numbered 15, after V lost 3 bases and J lost 4 bases. This CDR3 spans 18 amino acids. Germline lookup yields CDR1 SGDLS and CDR2 YYNGEE. The CDR3 region has the DNA TGTGCCAGCAGCGCCCGGGGAAGCGGGGGGGCCGTCTCAGAGACCCAGTACTTC. It encodes CASSARGSGGAVSETQYF.

This clonotype has just a few counts. This chain uses TRBV19 with TRBJ1-5; D might be TRBD1 (5 bases). Trimming removed 7 bases at V and 1 base at J, with 14 bases between. The CDR3 has 15 residues. Germline V gene data show CDR1 as LNHDA and CDR2 as SQIVND (reference sequence). The CDR3 is CASISSGGSNQPQHF. The DNA for the CDR3 is TGTGCCAGTATTTCCTCCGGGGGGAGCAATCAGCCCCAGCATTTT.

Ten or more counts support this clonotype. One junction end disagrees with the germline gene, perhaps due to a read error. The gene calls are TRBV5-1 and TRBJ2-7; 7 nucleotides line up with TRBD2. The CDR3 has 15 residues. The germline V gene has CDR1 SGHRS and CDR2 YFSETQ. CDR3 protein: CASCLGPRLATEQYF. For the CDR3, the DNA is TGCGCCAGCTGCTTGGGCCCCAGACTAGCTACGGAGCAGTACTTC.

The rearrangement links TRBV7-2 to TRBJ2-7; D ambiguous. Per the germline V gene, CDR1 is SGHTA and CDR2 is FQGNSA. The ends were cut back, 1 base at V and 0 bases at J, with 16 bases in the middle. The CDR3 spans 17 residues. In DNA, the CDR3 is TGTGCCAGCAGCTTAGTAGTTGGTCTGGCAAGCTCCTACGAGCAGTACTTC. It is translated as CASSLVVGLASSYEQYF.

The table lists this clonotype with a count of one. The chain has TRBV9 and TRBJ2-7; D unresolved. The CDR3 is 16 residues long. V lost 0 bases, J lost 6 bases, and 19 bases lay in between. The germline CDR1 and CDR2 sequences are SGDLS and YYNGEE. CDR3: CASSVDVGWTPSEQYF. The CDR3 DNA reads as TGTGCCAGCAGCGTAGATGTTGGGTGGACCCCGTCCGAGCAGTACTTC.

This clonotype was seen at least ten times. The gene calls are TRBV5-6 and TRBJ2-5; 7 bases align to TRBD1. The CDR3 has 14 amino acids. Looked up from germline, CDR1 is SGHDT and CDR2 is YYEEEE. The junction had 4 bases not matched to a gene; V was cut back by 2 bases and J by 3 bases. The CDR3 is CASSLTGTEETQYF. In nucleotides, the CDR3 is TGTGCCAGCAGCTTAACCGGGACAGAAGAGACCCAGTACTTC.

The rearrangement joins TRBV18 to TRBJ2-7; maybe TRBD2 (7 bases). The length of the CDR3 is 15 residues. The V and J ends lost 3 bases and 2 bases respectively, with 14 bases between them. The germline gives CDR1 KGHSH, CDR2 LQKENI. The CDR3 DNA is TGTGCCAGCTCACCTACGGGGGGCTGGACCTACGAGCAGTACTTC. Translated: CASSPTGGWTYEQYF.

This clonotype showed up many times. V gene TRBV7-9 combines with J gene TRBJ2-7; no reliable D call. The V and J ends lost 3 bases and 1 base respectively, with 10 bases between them. Germline V gene data show CDR1 as SEHNR and CDR2 as FQNEAQ (reference sequence). CDR3 length equals 14 residues. The CDR3 coding sequence is TGTGCCAGCAGCTTTCCCACAGCATCCTACGAGCAGTACTTC. It is translated as CASSFPTASYEQYF.